The source of this T cell receptor (beta chain) is a study of blood T cell repertoires in COVID-19. Here immunoSEQ multiplex PCR was the method, and the copy in TCRdb shows in-frame clones only, minus some. The sample lists approximately 500,000 clones; 85% to 90% were seen once. Patients in Seattle were enrolled during active infection, then followed longitudinally. Germline CDR1 is LGHDT and CDR2 is YNNKEL (reference sequence). Trimming removed 4 bases from V and 3 bases from J, with 13 bases in between. This CDR3 contains 14 residues. This receptor was taken from a man aged 18-30 years with COVID-19, enrolled during active disease. V gene TRBV3-1 (or the pseudogene TRBV3-2) combines with J gene TRBJ2-7, with TRBD1 as a possible D gene (6 bases). The sequenced material came from peripheral blood. The CDR3 here is CASSPGGQFYEQYF. The CDR3 DNA reads as TGTGCCAGCAGCCCCGGCGGACAGTTCTACGAGCAGTACTTC.